The 19 T cell receptor beta chains in this list originate from one sample, sequenced in a study of T cells in localized non-small cell lung cancer. Repertoires were generated with immunoSEQ multiplex PCR, while TCRdb's copy carries only in-frame clones and drops some. The sample includes around 40,000 clones, approximately 90% of them seen just once. Here the sequenced sample was peripheral blood, taken before any cancer treatment. The receptors were sampled from a woman between 18 and 50 years old with stage III lung adenocarcinoma.

This clone showed up just once. The chain joins TRBV4-1 to TRBJ1-5; D remains ambiguous. Deletions cut 1 base from V and 0 bases from J, with 13 bases between. There are 17 residues in the CDR3. CDR1 MGHRA and CDR2 YSYEKL come from the germline V gene. The CDR3 loop reads CASSQVYGPDSNQPQHF. The CDR3 nucleotides are TGCGCCAGCAGCCAAGTTTACGGACCCGATAGCAATCAGCCCCAGCATTTT.

V and J are TRBV11-2 and TRBJ1-2; maybe TRBD1 (6 bases). Trimming pared 7 bases from V and 0 bases from J, leaving 18 bases between. CDR3 length: 16 amino acids. CDR1 is SGHAT and CDR2 is FQNNGV in the germline V gene. The CDR3 nucleotides are TGTGCCAGCACCGTTATTGGGACAACCTCTAACTATGGCTACACCTTC. It encodes CASTVIGTTSNYGYTF. The full variable domain, its missing parts supplied by reference TRBV11-2 and TRBJ1-2, is EAGVAQSPRYKIIEKRQSVAFWCNPISGHATLYWYQQILGQGPKLLIQFQNNGVVDDSQLPKDRFSAERLKGVDSTLKIQPAKLEDSAVYLCASTVIGTTSNYGYTFGSGTRLTVV.

The chain recombines TRBV18 with TRBJ2-5; D is ambiguous. The germline CDR1 and CDR2 sequences are KGHSH and LQKENI. This CDR3 has 14 residues. Between the trimmed V and J ends, which lost 4 bases and 2 bases, there was a span of 11 bases. Here the CDR3 reads CASSRTLGQETQYF. In DNA, the CDR3 is TGTGCCAGCTCACGAACTCTGGGGCAAGAGACCCAGTACTTC.

This clone was seen a few times. The V gene is TRBV7-3, the J gene TRBJ2-1; 7 bases are a match to TRBD2. Germline CDR1 reads SGHTA; CDR2 reads FQGTGA. J was trimmed by 8 bases and V by 2 bases; bases with no gene match: 0. This CDR3 has 12 amino acids. The CDR3 here is CASSLGGDEQFF. CDR3 bases: TGTGCCAGCAGCTTAGGGGGGGATGAGCAGTTCTTC.

This clone was counted a single time. The rearrangement joins TRBV6-1 to TRBJ2-4; D not certain. The CDR3 has 15 amino acids. Trimming shortened V by 2 bases and J by 0 bases, and 8 bases separated the two germline ends. Germline CDR1 MNHNS, CDR2 SASEGT. The CDR3 nucleotides are TGTGCCAGCAGTGAATCCGCCGTAGCCAAAAACATTCAGTACTTC. Residues: CASSESAVAKNIQYF.

The CDR3 coding sequence is TGTGCCAGCAGCTTAGCACAGACTGGCTTTAGAGAGACCCAGTACTTC. Translation gives CASSLAQTGFRETQYF. The chain recombines TRBV7-8 with TRBJ2-5; no definite D call. Germline-derived CDR1 and CDR2 are SGHVS and FQNEAQ. The V gene lost 0 bases and the J gene lost 4 bases, with 15 bases spanning the gap. This CDR3 has 16 residues.

The V call is TRBV5-4, the J call TRBJ2-3; 9 positions match TRBD2. The CDR3 contains 15 residues. The V gene's germline CDR1 is SGHNT and CDR2 YYREEE (reference sequence). V gave up 0 bases and J gave up 4 bases; unmatched junction bases: 3. The CDR3 region has the DNA TGTGCCAGCAGCTTGGATGGCGGGGGGGCAGATACGCAGTATTTT. The encoded protein is CASSLDGGGADTQYF. Variable domain in full (rest from reference TRBV5-4 and TRBJ2-3): ETGVTQSPTHLIKTRGQQVTLRCSSQSGHNTVSWYQQALGQGPQFIFQYYREEENGRGNFPPRFSGLQFPNYSSELNVNALELDDSALYLCASSLDGGGADTQYFGPGTRLTVL.

V gene TRBV9 combines with J gene TRBJ1-1; D is unresolved. The CDR3 spans 14 residues. V was trimmed by 2 bases and J by 0 bases, leaving 8 bases between them. Germline V gene data show CDR1 as SGDLS and CDR2 as YYNGEE. The CDR3 region has the DNA TGTGCCAGCAGCGTCGACCCACTGAACACTGAAGCTTTCTTT. As protein: CASSVDPLNTEAFF.

The chain recombines TRBV4-1 with TRBJ1-3, with unresolved D. V dropped 4 bases and J dropped 0 bases, with 10 bases sitting between them. CDR3 length equals 15 residues. Germline CDR1 is MGHRA and CDR2 is YSYEKL. CDR3 protein: CASSPLGRSGNTIYF. The CDR3 DNA is TGCGCCAGCAGCCCCCTGGGTCGCTCTGGAAACACCATATATTTT.

This chain joins TRBV5-6 and TRBJ1-1; D uncertain. V lost 4 bases to trimming and J lost 4 bases, with 17 bases between them. Germline V gene lookup returns CDR1 SGHDT and CDR2 YYEEEE. The CDR3 consists of 15 residues. The DNA of the CDR3 is TGTGCCAGCAGCCACCCATCGAAGACTTTCACTGAAGCTTTCTTT. It translates to CASSHPSKTFTEAFF.

The rearrangement links TRBV5-4 to TRBJ2-1; 10 bases are shared with TRBD2. Germline loops: CDR1 SGHNT, CDR2 YYREEE (reference sequence). CDR3 length equals 16 residues. V dropped 1 base and J dropped 8; count of bases not matched to a gene: 9. The CDR3 DNA follows: TGTGCCAGCAGCTTGCGGTTGCTAGCGGGGGACGATGAGCAGTTCTTC. Translation gives CASSLRLLAGDDEQFF.

This clone showed up just once. The chain carries TRBV6-5 and TRBJ1-5; TRBD1 agrees at 9 bases. Germline assignment: CDR1 MNHEY and CDR2 SVGAGI. J lost 4 bases, V lost 6 bases, and 4 bases had no gene match. The CDR3 length is 14 residues. The CDR3 loop is CASSRGTGNQPQHF. CDR3 DNA sequence: TGTGCCAGCAGCCGCGGGACAGGGAATCAGCCCCAGCATTTT.

This chain connects TRBV15 to TRBJ2-1; 7 bases match TRBD2. This CDR3 has 17 residues. Germline lookup yields CDR1 LNHNV and CDR2 YYDKDF (reference sequence). With 5 bases clipped from V and 6 bases from J, the junction kept 16 bases outside the gene matches. Here the CDR3 reads CATSGTSDWGGSNEQFF. DNA for the CDR3: TGTGCCACCAGCGGGACGAGTGACTGGGGGGGGTCCAATGAGCAGTTCTTC.

V gene TRBV6-6 combines with J gene TRBJ1-6, with 8 bases aligning to TRBD1. The J segment lost 7 bases and the V segment lost 0 bases, leaving 2 bases of the junction unmatched. Germline V gives CDR1 MNHNY, CDR2 SVGAGI (reference sequence). CDR3 length equals 15 residues. As DNA, the CDR3 is TGTGCCAGCAGTTACTCGACAGGGGAGAATTCACCCCTCCACTTT. Amino acid sequence: CASSYSTGENSPLHF.

The chain couples TRBV11-1 to TRBJ1-1; D is uncertain. V lost 7 bases and J 1 base, leaving 13 bases between the germline ends. The CDR3 totals 14 residues. The germline V gene has CDR1 SGHAT and CDR2 FQDESV (reference sequence). DNA of the CDR3: TGTGCCAGCAAAATTGGTATGGGGAACACTGAAGCTTTCTTT. Its protein product is CASKIGMGNTEAFF.

V is TRBV7-9 and J is TRBJ2-7; 10 nucleotides agree with TRBD1. The CDR3 contains 14 residues. Germline lookup yields CDR1 SEHNR and CDR2 FQNEAQ (reference sequence). J lost 3 bases, V lost 5 bases, and 4 bases had no gene match. For the CDR3, the DNA is TGTGCCAGCAGCAGGACAGGGGGTGACTACGAGCAGTACTTC. Its protein product is CASSRTGGDYEQYF.

This clone was seen just once. The chain is built from TRBV9 and TRBJ2-3; D gene uncertain. With 2 bases removed from V and 2 bases from J, the gap between germline ends came to 6 bases. CDR3 length: 13 residues. Germline values: CDR1 SGDLS, CDR2 YYNGEE. This CDR3 reads CASSVRPTDTQYF. DNA of the CDR3: TGTGCCAGCAGCGTTAGACCCACAGATACGCAGTATTTT.

V is TRBV5-1 and J is TRBJ1-1; 8 bases are a match to TRBD1. The CDR3 spans 15 residues. J lost 1 base, V lost 3 bases, and 5 bases had no gene match. Germline assignment: CDR1 SGHRS and CDR2 YFSETQ. The CDR3 DNA follows: TGCGCCAGCAGCTCCTCCGGGACAGGGAACACTGAAGCTTTCTTT. As protein: CASSSSGTGNTEAFF.

The V call is TRBV19, the J call TRBJ1-1, with 8 bases lining up with TRBD1. V lost 6 bases, J lost 3 bases, and 0 bases stayed unmatched. The CDR3 is made up of 12 amino acids. CDR1 LNHDA and CDR2 SQIVND come from the germline V gene (reference sequence). The CDR3 coding sequence is TGTGCCAGTAGGGACAGGGACACTGAAGCTTTCTTT. It translates to CASRDRDTEAFF.